The 21 T cell receptor beta chains given below trace back to one sample, sequenced in a study of T cells in Graves' hyperthyroidism and ophthalmopathy. Amplification of TCR beta CDR3 regions was performed using RNA transcripts as template. RT-PCR in the first round (using the HTBI primer set) targeted the TCR CDR3. Using its own MiXCR run on the multiplex PCR reads, TCRdb lists one record per CDR3 protein. Of nearly 600,000 distinct CDR3 sequences listed, 14% are singletons. The sample was blood. These receptors all come from a woman between 18 and 29 years old with Graves' ophthalmopathy.

The chain combines TRBV19 with TRBJ1-1; 9 bases align to TRBD1. Germline CDR1 LNHDA, CDR2 SQIVND (reference sequence). The CDR3 runs to 17 residues. Trimming at V came to 4 bases and at J to 0 bases, leaving 9 bases not matched to a gene. CDR3 in DNA: TGTGCCAGTAGTAGATTAGGGACAGGGAGGGTGAACACTGAAGCTTTCTTT. Its translation is CASSRLGTGRVNTEAFF.

CDR3 in amino acids: CASSLQVTDSPLHF. Written as DNA, the CDR3 is TGTGCCAGCTCGCTGCAGGTGACTGATTCACCCCTCCACTTT. The chain has TRBV18 and TRBJ1-6; D gene ambiguous. Trimming removed 6 bases from V and 8 bases from J, with 14 bases in between. The CDR3 loop spans 14 amino acids. Germline-derived CDR1 and CDR2 are KGHSH and LQKENI.

This clonotype was observed at least ten times. The chain carries TRBV28 and TRBJ1-2; TRBD1 matches 7 bases. The junction had 5 bases not matched to a gene; V was cut back by 6 bases and J by 4 bases. The CDR3 extends over 13 amino acids. CDR1 is MDHEN, CDR2 SYDVKM, per germline. CDR3 in DNA: TGTGCCAGCAGCCAGGGGGGAGTCTATGGCTACACCTTC. Amino acids: CASSQGGVYGYTF.

The table lists this clonotype with a few counts. The CDR3 nucleotides read TGTGCCAGCAGCTTAGGGGCTAGGACTAGCGGGAGTTTCGCAGATACGCAGTATTTT. As protein: CASSLGARTSGSFADTQYF. The chain has TRBV7-2 and TRBJ2-3; 13 bases fit TRBD2. Germline CDR1 and CDR2: SGHTA and FQGNSA. The V and J ends lost 1 base and 4 bases, in that order; junction bases with no gene match: 11. CDR3 length: 19 residues.

There are many counts of this clonotype. The J gene is TRBJ1-2, the V gene TRBV2, with TRBD1 as a possible D gene (5 bases). This CDR3 spans 19 amino acids. The germline V gene encodes CDR1 SNHLY and CDR2 FYNNEI. The V gene lost 6 bases and the J gene lost 0 bases, with 26 bases spanning the gap. The CDR3, as DNA: TGTGCCAGCAGATCCACCCAGTCCCCGCGGGGGGAGGCTAACTATGGCTACACCTTC. This encodes CASRSTQSPRGEANYGYTF.

This clonotype was recorded at least ten times. The J gene is TRBJ2-7, the V gene TRBV19; 9 bases match TRBD1. In germline, CDR1 is LNHDA, CDR2 SQIVND (reference sequence). This CDR3 is built from 15 residues. With V trimmed by 4 bases and J by 1 base, 5 bases remained unmatched. CDR3 DNA: TGTGCCAGTAGTAGATCGGGACAGGGTTCCTACGAGCAGTACTTC. Translating gives CASSRSGQGSYEQYF.

This clonotype has a count of ten or more. The chain recombines TRBV20-1 with TRBJ2-5; 9 nucleotides align to TRBD2. J gave up 5 bases and V 6 bases, and 13 bases lay outside the gene matches. Looked up from germline, CDR1 is DFQATT and CDR2 is SNEGSKA (reference sequence). This CDR3 region has 15 residues. CDR3 residues: CSAQRGLAGFETQYF. In nucleotides, the CDR3 is TGCAGTGCCCAGAGGGGGCTAGCGGGATTTGAGACCCAGTACTTC.

The chain carries TRBV4-2 and TRBJ2-2; 7 nucleotides match TRBD2. The CDR3 runs 18 residues. CDR1 is LGHNA, CDR2 YNFKEQ, per germline. V lost 0 bases and J lost 3; bases outside the gene matches: 10. CDR3: CASSQEASGRGYTGELFF. DNA of the CDR3: TGTGCCAGCAGCCAAGAGGCTAGCGGTAGAGGGTACACCGGGGAGCTGTTTTTT.

Ten or more counts support this clonotype. The chain employs TRBV7-9 and TRBJ2-1; 10 nucleotides agree with TRBD1. The V gene's germline CDR1 is SEHNR and CDR2 FQNEAQ (reference sequence). Trimming took 6 bases from V and 4 from J; bases not matched to a gene: 9. The CDR3 spans 16 residues. The CDR3 DNA reads as TGTGCCAGCAGTTGGGTAGGGACAGGGGCGTACAATGAGCAGTTCTTC. This translates into CASSWVGTGAYNEQFF.

This chain links TRBV5-1 with TRBJ1-4, with a possible D match to TRBD1 (5 bases). CDR3 size: 16 residues. Trimming removed 0 bases from V and 10 bases from J, with 19 bases in between. Germline V lookup: CDR1 SGHRS, CDR2 YFSETQ. CDR3 bases: TGCGCCAGCAGCTTGGTCGCAGACGGACAAATGGGAAAACTGTTTTTT. Protein product: CASSLVADGQMGKLFF.

This clonotype was counted only a few times. The chain combines TRBV7-2 with TRBJ1-1; maybe TRBD1 (6 bases). The CDR3 spans 17 residues. Trimming stripped 1 base from V and 0 bases from J, with 15 bases between. Looked up from germline, CDR1 is SGHTA and CDR2 is FQGNSA. The CDR3, as DNA: TGTGCCAGCAGCTTAGTAGGGGGGCCCCTCATGAACACTGAAGCTTTCTTT. This gives the protein CASSLVGGPLMNTEAFF.

The CDR3 here is CAISETSPQASNYGYTF. The CDR3 DNA is TGTGCCATCAGTGAAACCTCGCCGCAGGCGTCTAACTATGGCTACACCTTC. The chain uses TRBV10-3 and TRBJ1-2; D gene unclear. The V end was cut by 3 bases, the J end by 0 bases, with 17 bases between. Germline V gene lookup returns CDR1 ENHRY and CDR2 SYGVKD. The CDR3 sequence is 17 residues long.

This clonotype was picked up a small number of times. CDR3 residues: CASSFGMGAQEKLFF. In nucleotides, the CDR3 is TGTGCCAGCAGCTTTGGTATGGGGGCGCAAGAAAAACTGTTTTTT. The chain has TRBV7-6 and TRBJ1-4; D perhaps matches TRBD1 (6 bases). Germline lookup yields CDR1 SGHVS and CDR2 FNYEAQ. This CDR3 comprises 15 residues. V shed 3 bases and J shed 8 bases, with 16 bases lying between them. Filled out from reference TRBV7-6 and TRBJ1-4, the complete variable domain reads GAGVSQSPRYKVTKRGQDVALRCDPISGHVSLYWYRQALGQGPEFLTYFNYEAQQDKSGLPNDRFSAERPEGSISTLTIQRTEQRDSAMYRCASSFGMGAQEKLFFGSGTQLSVL.

This clonotype has at least ten counts. This rearrangement joins TRBV3-1 to TRBJ2-7, with 12 bases that match TRBD2. Losses at the gene ends were 2 bases for V and 4 bases for J; bases not matched to a gene: 6. Germline CDR1 LGHDT, CDR2 YNNKEL (reference sequence). The CDR3 totals 16 residues. The chain's CDR3 is CASSQPGLAGRYEQYF. In DNA form, the CDR3 reads TGTGCCAGCAGCCAACCGGGACTAGCGGGCCGTTACGAGCAGTACTTC.

The rearrangement links TRBV12-5 to TRBJ2-5; D is possibly TRBD1 (6 bases). Germline assignment: CDR1 LGHNT and CDR2 FRNRAP. CDR3 length: 14 amino acids. Trimming removed 2 bases at V and 7 bases at J, with 14 bases between. The CDR3 here is CASGLSGQWMTQYF. CDR3 DNA: TGTGCTAGTGGTTTGTCCGGACAGTGGATGACCCAGTACTTC. Full variable domain (rest looked up from reference TRBV12-5 and TRBJ2-5): DARVTQTPRHKVTEMGQEVTMRCQPILGHNTVFWYRQTMMQGLELLAYFRNRAPLDDSGMPKDRFSAEMPDATLATLKIQPSEPRDSAVYFCASGLSGQWMTQYFGPGTRLLVL.

V and J are TRBV6-5 and TRBJ1-1, with D unresolved. The V end lost 0 bases, the J end lost 1 base, and 15 bases lay between the germline ends. The CDR3 has 17 residues. Looked up from germline, CDR1 is MNHEY and CDR2 is SVGAGI. CDR3 coding DNA: TGTGCCAGCAGTTACTCGCGAATAGGACCCCGGAACACTGAAGCTTTCTTT. Protein: CASSYSRIGPRNTEAFF.

This clonotype was observed at least ten times. This chain links TRBV12-3 or TRBV12-4 with TRBJ2-3, with 9 bases identical to TRBD1. CDR3 length: 14 residues. The V and J ends lost 8 bases and 2 bases, in that order; junction bases with no gene match: 5. CDR3 sequence reads: CASSGQGDTDTQYF. The CDR3, as DNA: TGTGCCAGCTCGGGACAGGGAGACACAGATACGCAGTATTTT.

This clonotype was counted ten times or more. This chain links TRBV13 with TRBJ2-7, with 7 positions matching TRBD2. Per germline, CDR1 PRHDT and CDR2 FYEKMQ (reference sequence). V lost 5 bases and J lost 3; bases outside the gene matches: 7. This CDR3 has 14 amino acids. The DNA for the CDR3 is TGTGCCAGCAGCGATGGGACTACCCACTACGAGCAGTACTTC. Its translation is CASSDGTTHYEQYF.

This clonotype turned up a few times. The chain links TRBV14 to TRBJ2-7, with 11 nucleotides matching TRBD1. The trim removed 4 bases at V and 3 bases at J, leaving 5 bases unmatched. Germline CDR1 is SGHDN and CDR2 is FVKESK. There are 15 residues in the CDR3. CDR3 protein: CASSLGQGEYYEQYF. The CDR3 DNA reads as TGTGCCAGCAGCCTGGGACAGGGGGAATACTACGAGCAGTACTTC.

This chain connects TRBV9 to TRBJ2-7; 7 positions agree with TRBD2. V shed 4 bases and J 6 bases; nucleotides not matched to a gene: 13. The CDR3 sequence is 15 residues long. Germline lookup yields CDR1 SGDLS and CDR2 YYNGEE. For the CDR3, the DNA is TGTGCCAGCAGCTCCCGGGGGAGCGGGATCGGCGAGCAGTACTTC. Amino acid sequence: CASSSRGSGIGEQYF.

This clonotype was recorded at least ten times. V is TRBV27 and J is TRBJ2-7; TRBD1 aligns across 8 bases. In germline, CDR1 is MNHEY, CDR2 SMNVEV (reference sequence). The junction had 10 bases not matched to a gene; V was cut back by 7 bases and J by 5 bases. This CDR3 region has 14 residues. The CDR3 is CASTKRGQAHEQYF. The CDR3 DNA sequence: TGTGCCAGCACCAAGAGGGGACAGGCACACGAGCAGTACTTC.